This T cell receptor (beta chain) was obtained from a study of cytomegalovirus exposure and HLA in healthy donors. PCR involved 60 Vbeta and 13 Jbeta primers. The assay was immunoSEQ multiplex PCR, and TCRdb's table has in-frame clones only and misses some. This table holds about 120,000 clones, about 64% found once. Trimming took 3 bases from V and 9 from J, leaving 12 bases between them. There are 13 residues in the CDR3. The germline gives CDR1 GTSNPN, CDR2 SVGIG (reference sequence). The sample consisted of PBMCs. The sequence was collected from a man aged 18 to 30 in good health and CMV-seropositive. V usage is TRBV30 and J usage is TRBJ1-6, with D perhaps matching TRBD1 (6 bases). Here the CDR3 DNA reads TGTGCCTGGAGCGGGGGGGCTGGTTCACCCCTCCACTTT. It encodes CAWSGGAGSPLHF.